Sequencing of this T cell receptor (beta chain) was carried out in a study of cytomegalovirus exposure and HLA in healthy donors. As for this clone: The sample carries other DNA sequences with the same CDR3.

Per the germline V gene, CDR1 is SGHRS and CDR2 is YFSETQ. CDR3 size: 16 residues. Trimming took 0 bases from V and 1 from J, leaving 13 bases between them. The primer mix had 60 Vbeta and 13 Jbeta primers. This table comes from immunoSEQ multiplex PCR, and its TCRdb copy is limited to in-frame clones, with some not included. The repertoire consists of 120,000 or so clones, with around 80% occurring once and the leading ten covering roughly 3.6%. The specimen was PBMCs. The chain joins TRBV5-1 to TRBJ1-1; D uncertain. The sequence came from a man aged 25-45 years in good health and CMV-seronegative. CDR3 residues: CASSLARGVGNTEAFF. CDR3 in DNA: TGCGCCAGCAGCTTGGCGCGGGGAGTGGGGAACACTGAAGCTTTCTTT.